The 17 T cell receptor beta chains below were found in one sample sequenced in a study of HIV-infected children after antiretroviral therapy interruption. Treatment: PENTA 11 planned treatment interruption arm or continuous ART arm. RNA-based 3' RACE libraries used unique molecular identifiers. MiXCR was run by TCRdb on the 3' RACE reads, yielding one entry per CDR3 protein. Seen here are about 40,000 distinct CDR3 sequences, about 6.5% observed once, and the top ten hold about 1%. The sequencing used CD45RA+ CD4+ T cells from PBMCs, pooled from several time points, collected from a donor given antiretroviral therapy, either interrupted or continuous. Indicated subset: naive CD4+ CD45RA+ CD45RO- T cells. Receptor source: a pool of human donors with HIV.

This clonotype was seen at least ten times. The J gene is TRBJ2-7, the V gene TRBV10-2; TRBD2 matches 11 bases. J was trimmed by 1 base and V by 6 bases; bases with no gene match: 20. The CDR3 consists of 20 residues. The V gene's germline CDR1 is WSHSY and CDR2 SAAADI. The CDR3 here is CASRGATAVPLAGGSYEQYF. CDR3 bases: TGCGCCAGCAGAGGCGCCACAGCAGTCCCCCTAGCGGGGGGTTCCTACGAGCAGTACTTC.

The chain uses TRBV6-1 and TRBJ2-1, with 10 bases aligning to TRBD2. The CDR3 contains 14 residues. J gave up 6 bases and V 5 bases, and 4 bases lay outside the gene matches. The V gene's germline CDR1 is MNHNS and CDR2 SASEGT. CDR3 protein: CASSSAGGPNEQFF. CDR3 bases: TGTGCCAGCAGTTCAGCGGGGGGGCCCAATGAGCAGTTCTTC.

This clonotype has a count of ten or more. The rearrangement joins TRBV21-1 to TRBJ2-7; the D segment call TRBD1 is taken from the table without a DNA check. TRBV21-1 is a pseudogene locus. The CDR3 runs 16 residues. CDR3 sequence (DNA): TGTGCCAGCACTCCGACGTACAGGGGGAGGGGAGACGAGCAGTACTTC. Translation: CASTPTYRGRGDEQYF.

This clonotype was seen ten or more times. The rearrangement links TRBV4-1 to TRBJ2-7; TRBD2 matches at 12 bases. V shed 0 bases, J shed 6 bases, and the junction held 12 bases outside the gene matches. The CDR3 spans 18 residues. The germline V gene has CDR1 MGHRA and CDR2 YSYEKL. The CDR3 loop is CASSQEWGRLAGAPEQYF. The DNA of the CDR3 is TGCGCCAGCAGCCAAGAATGGGGTAGACTAGCGGGAGCCCCCGAGCAGTACTTC.

This sequence joins TRBV11-2 and TRBJ2-7; either TRBD1 or TRBD2 may fit D (5 bases each). Per the germline V gene, CDR1 is SGHAT and CDR2 is FQNNGV. The V and J ends lost 5 bases and 0 bases respectively, with 14 bases between them. The CDR3 is made up of 15 amino acids. The CDR3 sequence: CASSSLRDHSYEQYF. The DNA of the CDR3 is TGTGCCAGCAGCAGCCTGAGGGACCACTCCTACGAGCAGTACTTC.

This clonotype was counted ten times or more. The chain has TRBV7-9 and TRBJ2-1; perhaps D is TRBD1 or TRBD2 (6 bases each). Trimming pared 5 bases from V and 8 bases from J, leaving 19 bases between. This CDR3 has 15 residues. The germline V gene encodes CDR1 SEHNR and CDR2 FQNEAQ (reference sequence). CDR3 coding DNA: TGTGCCAGCAGCAGTAGGGGGTCGGGACTCTATGAGCAGTTCTTC. The encoded protein is CASSSRGSGLYEQFF.

A few counts support this clonotype. The rearrangement joins TRBV29-1 to TRBJ2-5, with D possibly called TRBD1 or TRBD2 (6 bases each). The V and J ends lost 8 bases and 1 base respectively, with 17 bases between them. The CDR3 consists of 14 residues. Germline loops: CDR1 SQVTM, CDR2 ANQGSEA. In nucleotides, the CDR3 is TGCAGCTCACGCCCAGGAGGGGGCCAAGAGACCCAGTACTTC. Protein: CSSRPGGGQETQYF.

This clonotype was seen ten or more times. The chain recombines TRBV7-3 with TRBJ2-1; D gene ambiguous. The CDR3 covers 15 residues. CDR1 and CDR2 from the germline V gene are SGHTA and FQGTGA. The germline V and J ends were trimmed by 2 bases and 8 bases, with 16 bases remaining between them. The CDR3 bases are TGTGCCAGCAGCTTAGGTCCGGCTAGTGCACATGAGCAGTTCTTC. It is translated as CASSLGPASAHEQFF.

This clonotype was seen only a few times. CDR3 residues: CASSPLRGTQYF. In DNA, the CDR3 is TGTGCCAGTAGTCCACTTCGGGGTACGCAGTATTTT. The genes are TRBV19 and TRBJ2-3; tentatively, D is TRBD2 (5 bases). The ends were cut back, 5 bases at V and 8 bases at J, with 11 bases in the middle. Germline V CDR1 and CDR2: LNHDA, SQIVND (reference sequence). The CDR3 is 12 residues long.

This clonotype was counted at least ten times. The V and J genes are TRBV7-9 and TRBJ2-5; D remains ambiguous. The CDR3 loop spans 16 amino acids. Germline V gene lookup returns CDR1 SEHNR and CDR2 FQNEAQ (reference sequence). V was cut by 3 bases and J by 0 bases, with 14 bases left in between. CDR3 residues: CASSFGMRTYQETQYF. CDR3 in DNA: TGTGCCAGCAGCTTTGGGATGCGGACCTACCAAGAGACCCAGTACTTC.

This clonotype was counted many times. The V call is TRBV7-2, the J call TRBJ1-1; D ambiguous. CDR3 length: 13 residues. With 1 base removed from V and 6 bases from J, the gap between germline ends came to 9 bases. CDR1 and CDR2 (germline): SGHTA, FQGNSA. CDR3: CASSLVTLPEAFF. Written as DNA, the CDR3 is TGTGCCAGCAGCTTAGTCACCCTCCCTGAAGCTTTCTTT.

This clonotype came up many times. This rearrangement joins TRBV28 to TRBJ2-7; 12 bases map to TRBD2. The CDR3 sequence is 15 residues long. Germline values: CDR1 MDHEN, CDR2 SYDVKM. Losses at the gene ends were 6 bases for V and 3 bases for J; bases not matched to a gene: 6. The CDR3 reads CASRLLAGGLYEQYF. CDR3 in DNA: TGTGCCAGCAGATTACTAGCGGGGGGCCTCTACGAGCAGTACTTC.

V is TRBV24-1 and J is TRBJ2-7; D is possibly TRBD2 (6 bases). Germline assignment: CDR1 KGHDR and CDR2 SFDVKD. The V and J ends lost 5 bases and 3 bases respectively, with 10 bases between them. CDR3 length equals 13 residues. The CDR3 DNA reads TGTGCCACCAGTGCGGGGGTCGTCTACGAGCAGTACTTC. It yields the protein CATSAGVVYEQYF.

This clonotype was detected ten times or more. The chain carries TRBV6-4 and TRBJ2-3, with D possibly matching TRBD2 (7 bases). The germline gives CDR1 MRHNA, CDR2 SNTAGT. The V end lost 2 bases, the J end lost 0 bases, and 9 bases lay between the germline ends. The CDR3 runs 15 residues. The CDR3 region has the DNA TGTGCCAGCAGTGACGGGGGGGCTAGCACAGATACGCAGTATTTT. This translates into CASSDGGASTDTQYF.

This clonotype was seen ten or more times. The chain is built from TRBV20-1 and TRBJ2-3, with TRBD2 matching over 7 bases. CDR3 length: 13 residues. Germline V lookup: CDR1 DFQATT, CDR2 SNEGSKA (reference sequence). The V segment lost 6 bases and the J segment 2 bases; nucleotides outside the gene matches: 5. CDR3: CSARDYNTDTQYF. For the CDR3, the DNA is TGCAGTGCCAGGGACTACAACACAGATACGCAGTATTTT.

This clonotype occurred many times. This rearrangement joins TRBV28 to TRBJ1-2; D remains unclear. The germline V gene encodes CDR1 MDHEN and CDR2 SYDVKM. This CDR3 spans 11 amino acids. Trimming took 3 bases from V and 4 from J, leaving 3 bases between them. The DNA of the CDR3 is TGTGCCAGCAGTTTTCCCTATGGCTACACCTTC. Protein sequence: CASSFPYGYTF.

This clonotype was seen ten or more times. The genes are TRBV6-5 and TRBJ2-7; 12 nucleotides line up with TRBD2. There are 15 residues in the CDR3. CDR1 is MNHEY, CDR2 SVGAGI, per germline. The trim removed 6 bases at V and 0 bases at J, leaving 3 bases unmatched. CDR3 DNA: TGTGCCAGCAGACAACTAGCGGGGGGCTCCTACGAGCAGTACTTC. It specifies CASRQLAGGSYEQYF.